Listed here is a single T cell receptor (beta chain). These data belong to a study of cytomegalovirus exposure and HLA in healthy donors. This table comes from immunoSEQ multiplex PCR, and its TCRdb copy is limited to in-frame clones, with some not included. The profile covers roughly 120,000 clones, with 86% appearing a single time and approximately 4.9% taken by the ten largest. The CDR3 contains 14 residues. V dropped 6 bases and J dropped 6 bases, with 16 bases sitting between them. Germline values: CDR1 LNHDA, CDR2 SQIVND (reference sequence). The sample consisted of PBMCs. The sequence derives from a man in his late teens or twenties in good health and CMV-seronegative. J is TRBJ2-3 and V is TRBV19; weak D call: TRBD2 (6 bases). This CDR3 reads CASRTRDSGDTQYF. As DNA, the CDR3 is TGTGCCAGTAGGACACGGGACTCTGGGGATACGCAGTATTTT.